The 24 T cell receptor beta chains below come from one sample, sequenced in a study of Graves' ophthalmopathy and Graves' hyperthyroidism. RNA served as the template for amplifying TCR beta CDR3 regions. An initial RT-PCR round employing HTBI primers preceded a second-round multiplex PCR. TCRdb fed the multiplex PCR reads into MiXCR, producing one record per CDR3 protein. Of roughly 480,000 distinct CDR3 sequences listed, roughly 14% are singletons. Sequenced input: blood. These receptors originate from a woman aged 25 to 39 with Graves' ophthalmopathy.

The sample holds many counts of this clonotype. V and J are TRBV4-1 and TRBJ1-3; D ambiguous. The CDR3 totals 13 residues. The V and J ends lost 0 bases and 6 bases respectively, with 6 bases between them. Germline CDR1 MGHRA, CDR2 YSYEKL. CDR3 amino acids: CASSQDYVNTIYF. The CDR3 DNA reads TGCGCCAGCAGCCAAGACTACGTAAACACCATATATTTT.

This clonotype was counted ten times or more. J is TRBJ2-7 and V is TRBV7-2; D possibly corresponds to TRBD1 (6 bases). Per germline, CDR1 SGHTA and CDR2 FQGNSA. This CDR3 contains 14 residues. Between the trimmed V and J ends, which lost 5 bases and 6 bases, there was a span of 17 bases. The CDR3 DNA sequence: TGTGCCAGCAGCCCGACCTCTACAGGGACCGAGCAGTACTTC. The encoded protein is CASSPTSTGTEQYF.

This clonotype was seen a few times. The rearrangement links TRBV28 to TRBJ2-7; D is uncertain. The CDR3 consists of 13 residues. Germline V gives CDR1 MDHEN, CDR2 SYDVKM. V lost 3 bases, J lost 5 bases, and 11 bases lay in between. The chain's CDR3 is CASSFRSPHEQYF. The CDR3 coding sequence is TGTGCCAGCAGTTTTCGGAGCCCTCACGAGCAGTACTTC.

The rearrangement links TRBV2 to TRBJ2-6, with TRBD1 matching 7 bases. The length of the CDR3 is 17 residues. J gave up 1 base and V 7 bases, and 10 bases lay outside the gene matches. The germline gives CDR1 SNHLY, CDR2 FYNNEI. CDR3 protein: CASTRTGFLSGANVLTF. The CDR3 nucleotides are TGTGCCAGCACCCGGACAGGATTTCTATCTGGGGCCAACGTCCTGACTTTC.

This clonotype has ten or more counts. The rearrangement links TRBV11-3 to TRBJ2-7; TRBD1 is a possible D gene (6 bases). Germline CDR1 reads SGHNT; CDR2 reads YENEEA. With 6 bases removed from V and 3 bases from J, the gap between germline ends came to 21 bases. The CDR3 is made up of 16 amino acids. CDR3 sequence reads: CASRPGQSGINYEQYF. CDR3 nucleotide sequence: TGTGCCAGCAGACCAGGACAGTCCGGCATTAACTACGAGCAGTACTTC.

This clonotype was detected ten times or more. V is TRBV6-1 and J is TRBJ2-7, with TRBD1 matching 7 bases. This CDR3 has 14 residues. In germline, CDR1 is MNHNS, CDR2 SASEGT. Trimming at V came to 2 bases and at J to 3 bases, leaving 4 bases not matched to a gene. The CDR3 region has the DNA TGTGCCAGCAGTGAAAGACAGGGACGCTACGAGCAGTACTTC. Translated: CASSERQGRYEQYF.

This clonotype was found many times. The chain has TRBV12-3 or TRBV12-4 and TRBJ1-6; a possible D gene is TRBD1 (6 bases). Trimming took off 6 bases at V and 10 bases at J, with 16 bases between the two ends. The length of the CDR3 is 14 residues. The CDR3 bases are TGTGCCAGCAGCGCACAGGGAGGCGGATCACCCCTCCACTTT. This gives the protein CASSAQGGGSPLHF.

This clonotype was detected a few times. V gene TRBV7-8 combines with J gene TRBJ1-5; D remains ambiguous. There are 14 residues in the CDR3. In germline, CDR1 is SGHVS, CDR2 FQNEAQ. V was clipped by 3 bases and J by 5 bases, with 11 bases between them. For the CDR3, the DNA is TGTGCCAGCAGCTTGGGAAGCCCCGATCAGCCCCAGCATTTT. Translation: CASSLGSPDQPQHF.

On this clonotype: Possible read error: a much larger clone is one base away. This chain connects TRBV15 to TRBJ2-5; 7 nucleotides agree with TRBD1. With V trimmed by 3 bases and J by 5 bases, 3 bases remained unmatched. This CDR3 comprises 13 residues. Germline CDR1 is LNHNV and CDR2 is YYDKDF (reference sequence). Here the CDR3 DNA reads TGTGCCACCAGCAGTGCGACAGGGGAGACCCAGTACTTC. This sequence encodes CATSSATGETQYF.

This clonotype was detected ten times or more. This rearrangement joins TRBV18 to TRBJ2-5; TRBD2 is a possible D gene (6 bases). Germline CDR1 is KGHSH and CDR2 is LQKENI. The length of the CDR3 is 14 residues. V was shortened by 2 bases and J by 5 bases, with 12 bases between the two germline ends. The CDR3, as DNA: TGTGCCAGCTCACCAACCACGGGAGCGGAGACCCAGTACTTC. This codes for CASSPTTGAETQYF.

This clonotype showed up many times. The gene calls are TRBV6-1 and TRBJ2-7, with 8 nucleotides matching TRBD2. CDR3 length: 14 residues. The V gene's germline CDR1 is MNHNS and CDR2 SASEGT. Unmatched junction bases numbered 10, after V lost 10 bases and J lost 2 bases. The CDR3, as DNA: TGTGCCATCCAATTCGGACTAGCCGCCTACGAGCAGTACTTC. Translating gives CAIQFGLAAYEQYF.

The J gene is TRBJ1-1, the V gene TRBV4-1; tentatively, D is TRBD1 (5 bases). The CDR3 sequence is 16 residues long. Germline assignment: CDR1 MGHRA and CDR2 YSYEKL. The germline V and J ends were trimmed by 4 bases and 2 bases, with 17 bases remaining between them. CDR3 protein: CASSPPFGGINTEAFF. The CDR3 nucleotides are TGCGCCAGCAGCCCCCCCTTTGGGGGGATCAACACTGAAGCTTTCTTT.

Concerning this clonotype: Being one base from a much bigger clone, this may be a read error. The chain combines TRBV7-9 with TRBJ1-1, with TRBD1 matching 7 bases. CDR1 SEHNR and CDR2 FQNEAQ come from the germline V gene (reference sequence). Germline trimming cut 5 bases from V and 1 base from J; bases unmatched to any gene: 4. The CDR3 spans 14 residues. In DNA, the CDR3 is TGTGCCAGCAGCGCGGGACAGACGAACACTGAAGCTTTCTTT. This sequence encodes CASSAGQTNTEAFF.

The gene calls are TRBV30 and TRBJ1-2; 11 positions agree with TRBD1. Germline V gene data show CDR1 as GTSNPN and CDR2 as SVGIG (reference sequence). The CDR3 contains 13 residues. V shed 3 bases, J shed 8 bases, and the junction held 5 bases outside the gene matches. This CDR3 reads CAWSRTGGEGYTF. In nucleotides, the CDR3 is TGTGCCTGGAGCCGGACAGGGGGCGAGGGCTACACCTTC.

For this clonotype: A clone one base away is much larger, so this may be a read error. This sequence joins TRBV4-2 and TRBJ1-5; 7 nucleotides align to TRBD1. The germline V gene has CDR1 LGHNA and CDR2 YNFKEQ. The CDR3 contains 15 residues. The CDR3 protein is CASSLNRGLSQPQQF. Written as DNA, the CDR3 is TGTGCCAGCAGCCTAAACAGGGGTTTGAGTCAGCCCCAGCAGTTT.

The table lists this clonotype with a few counts. The chain links TRBV7-6 to TRBJ2-6; perhaps TRBD1 as D (5 bases). CDR1 and CDR2 from the germline V gene are SGHVS and FNYEAQ. The CDR3 is 16 amino acids. Trimming took 0 bases from V and 2 from J, leaving 8 bases between them. The CDR3 DNA reads TGTGCCAGCAGCTTAGCGCTCAGGGCTGGGGCCAACGTCCTGACTTTC. Its protein product is CASSLALRAGANVLTF.

There are many counts of this clonotype. V gene TRBV6-4 combines with J gene TRBJ2-3; 9 bases match TRBD2. Per the germline V gene, CDR1 is MRHNA and CDR2 is SNTAGT. CDR3 length equals 13 residues. Trimming at V came to 5 bases and at J to 4 bases, leaving 1 base not matched to a gene. The CDR3 DNA reads TGTGCCAGCAGTAGGACTAGCGCAGATACGCAGTATTTT. Translated, it gives CASSRTSADTQYF.

This clonotype occurred many times. The chain has TRBV18 and TRBJ1-1; 7 bases agree with TRBD1. Germline V lookup: CDR1 KGHSH, CDR2 LQKENI. The CDR3 is 17 amino acids. Germline trimming cut 3 bases from V and 1 base from J; bases unmatched to any gene: 11. The DNA for the CDR3 is TGTGCCAGCTCACCGCGACAGGGAGGGAGTGCGAACACTGAAGCTTTCTTT. Its translation: CASSPRQGGSANTEAFF.

This clonotype was observed at least ten times. This chain connects TRBV7-8 to TRBJ2-7; 8 nucleotides line up with TRBD1. V lost 1 base to trimming and J lost 3 bases; unmatched junction nucleotides: 8. Germline V CDR1 and CDR2: SGHVS, FQNEAQ. This CDR3 is built from 16 residues. CDR3 DNA sequence: TGTGCCAGCAGCTTAGATATCCCAGGGGGCCGCTACGAGCAGTACTTC. Amino acids: CASSLDIPGGRYEQYF.

Regarding this clonotype: Since a much larger clone is just one base distant, this may be a read error. J is TRBJ1-1 and V is TRBV12-3 or TRBV12-4; tentatively, D is TRBD1 (5 bases). This CDR3 region has 14 residues. CDR3 in amino acids: CARSRAGRGAEAFF. DNA of the CDR3: TGTGCCCGCAGTAGAGCGGGGAGAGGGGCTGAAGCTTTCTTT.

This clonotype showed up many times. The chain recombines TRBV5-1 with TRBJ2-7, with a weak D call TRBD2 (5 bases). V lost 4 bases, J lost 1 base, and 15 bases lay in between. The CDR3 is 15 amino acids. Germline CDR1 SGHRS, CDR2 YFSETQ. Here the CDR3 reads CASSPRAERSYEQYF. The CDR3 bases are TGCGCCAGCAGCCCGCGGGCGGAAAGATCCTACGAGCAGTACTTC.

The V call is TRBV5-5, the J call TRBJ1-5; 7 positions agree with TRBD1. The CDR3 runs 14 residues. Germline V gives CDR1 SGHKS, CDR2 YYEKEE (reference sequence). Unmatched junction bases numbered 6, after V lost 2 bases and J lost 7 bases. The CDR3 DNA is TGTGCCAGCAGCTTCACAGGGGCCTCCCAGCCCCAGCATTTT. Amino acid sequence: CASSFTGASQPQHF. The full variable domain, its missing parts supplied by reference TRBV5-5 and TRBJ1-5, is DAGVTQSPTHLIKTRGQQVTLRCSPISGHKSVSWYQQVLGQGPQFIFQYYEKEERGRGNFPDRFSARQFPNYSSELNVNALLLGDSALYLCASSFTGASQPQHFGDGTRLSIL.

The chain recombines TRBV6-2 or TRBV6-3 with TRBJ1-1; no definite D call. Germline loops: CDR1 MNHEY, CDR2 SVGEGT. The V and J ends lost 4 bases and 6 bases respectively, with 18 bases between them. This CDR3 is 15 amino acids long. The CDR3 region has the DNA TGTGCCAGCAGTTTCGGGTCCCAGCGGGTTGCTGAAGCTTTCTTT. Translating gives CASSFGSQRVAEAFF.

This clonotype turned up a few times. V gene TRBV18 combines with J gene TRBJ2-6; TRBD2 is a possible D gene (5 bases). CDR1 is KGHSH and CDR2 is LQKENI in the germline V gene. V was pared by 3 bases and J by 3 bases, with 12 bases between. The CDR3 has 16 residues. The CDR3 bases are TGTGCCAGCTCACCTCGGGGAGACTTTGGGGCCAACGTCCTGACTTTC. Amino acids: CASSPRGDFGANVLTF.